This TCR beta chain is from a study of technical replicates of blood from a few donors. Libraries were prepared by immunoSEQ multiplex PCR; TCRdb keeps only in-frame clonotypes and omits some of them. Here the sample spans 30,000 to 40,000 clones, roughly nine tenths being singletons. V gave up 0 bases and J gave up 6 bases; unmatched junction bases: 5. The CDR3 is 16 amino acids. CDR1 SGHNT and CDR2 YYREEE come from the germline V gene (reference sequence). The rearrangement links TRBV5-4 to TRBJ2-1; 11 nucleotides match TRBD2. Sequencing was carried out using PBMCs. The TCR sequence derives from a human donor in good health. Some clones in this sample may be carry-over from other donors' samples. CDR3 amino acids: CASSLGLAGRGNEQFF. The CDR3 DNA follows: TGTGCCAGCAGCTTGGGACTAGCGGGAAGAGGCAATGAGCAGTTCTTC.